The text below deals with one T cell receptor (beta chain). The V gene lost 4 bases and the J gene lost 11 bases, with 20 bases spanning the gap. Germline V gene sequence: CDR1 MNHEY, CDR2 SVGAGI. The CDR3 sequence is 14 residues long. Caucasian individuals from Russia who were healthy and aged about 6 to 95 acted as donors. The use of a sample-barcoded 5' primer and a J-beta primer mix characterized a second PCR of about 6 to 12 cycles. Every sample returned 2.5 million or more CDR3-containing paired-end reads. MiXCR was run by TCRdb on the 5' RACE reads, yielding one entry per CDR3 protein. This table has around 780,000 distinct CDR3 sequences, around 50% appearing once. This specimen belongs to a study of blood T cells in healthy people across ages.

Sequenced sample: blood. This TCR was recovered from a middle-aged man in good health. This chain uses TRBV6-5 with TRBJ2-5; D assignment may be TRBD1 or TRBD2 (5 bases each). As DNA, the CDR3 is TGTGCCAGCAGTTCCGGGACCGACTACAATGAGCAGTACTTC. Amino acids: CASSSGTDYNEQYF.